The rows below give T cell receptor beta chains drawn from one sample of a study of CD8 T cells in Susac syndrome. TCRdb reprocessed the immunoSEQ multiplex PCR reads with MiXCR, giving one entry per CDR3 protein. Here the sample spans approximately 230,000 distinct CDR3 sequences, just under 95% being singletons. The material sequenced was CD4+ T cells from PBMCs. All receptors come from a human donor with multiple sclerosis. CDR3s include the opening cysteine and the closing phenylalanine or tryptophan. Fields, in order: V gene, D gene, J gene, clone size, CDR3 protein, CDR3 DNA. The D gene is left open where the match is weak. Size values are once, few and many counts, or a class for expanded clones, and some rows have none.

TRBV7-9	NA	TRBJ2-2	NA	CASSLKNTGELFF	TGTGCCAGCAGCTTGAAGAACACCGGGGAGCTGTTTTTT
TRBV6-6	TRBD1	TRBJ1-5	NA	CASSYPKGQGGQPQHF	TGTGCCAGCAGTTACCCTAAGGGACAGGGAGGACAGCCCCAGCATTTT
TRBV29-1	TRBD1	TRBJ1-5	NA	CSVVGAGTGSQPQHF	TGCAGCGTTGTGGGCGCGGGGACAGGGTCTCAGCCCCAGCATTTT
TRBV3-1	NA	TRBJ1-4	NA	CASSQRGLTNEKLFF	TGTGCCAGCAGCCAGAGGGGTTTAACTAATGAAAAACTGTTTTTT
TRBV7-9	NA	TRBJ2-5	NA	CASATTGWETQYF	TGTGCCAGCGCTACCACGGGGTGGGAGACCCAGTACTTC
TRBV3-1	NA	TRBJ1-2	NA	CASSQDAAKSGYTF	TGTGCCAGCAGCCAAGATGCCGCCAAATCCGGCTACACCTTC
TRBV6-1	NA	TRBJ2-6	NA	CASSSPAGANVLTF	TGTGCCAGCAGTTCCCCGGCTGGGGCCAACGTCCTGACTTTC
TRBV12-3/TRBV12-4	NA	TRBJ1-1	once	CASSLLWGGEAFF	TGTGCCAGCAGTTTACTTTGGGGAGGCGAAGCTTTCTTT
TRBV28	TRBD1	TRBJ2-3	NA	CASSTRTGGSTDTQYF	TGTGCCAGCAGTACTAGGACAGGGGGCAGCACAGATACGCAGTATTTT
TRBV30	NA	TRBJ2-3	NA	CAWSVPAALTSTDTQYF	TGTGCCTGGAGTGTACCCGCGGCGCTAACTAGCACAGATACGCAGTATTTT
TRBV6-6	NA	TRBJ1-1	NA	CASSYRVGPNTEAFF	TGTGCCAGCAGTTACAGGGTGGGGCCGAACACTGAAGCTTTCTTT
TRBV29-1	TRBD2	TRBJ2-1	NA	CSGNRAGGTNEQFF	TGCAGCGGGAACCGGGCGGGAGGCACCAATGAGCAGTTCTTC
TRBV29-1	TRBD1	TRBJ2-3	NA	CSVEPQGDTTDTQYF	TGCAGCGTTGAACCCCAGGGGGATACGACAGATACGCAGTATTTT
TRBV12-3/TRBV12-4	TRBD1	TRBJ2-5	NA	CASSRPTGAETQYF	TGTGCCAGCAGTCGACCGACAGGGGCAGAGACCCAGTACTTC
TRBV3-1	TRBD2	TRBJ2-7	NA	CASSRGTGGVAYEQYF	TGTGCCAGCAGCCGTGGAACGGGGGGAGTGGCCTACGAGCAGTACTTC
TRBV12-3/TRBV12-4	TRBD1	TRBJ1-5	NA	CASSNTGVGQPQHF	TGTGCCAGCAGCAATACAGGGGTCGGACAGCCCCAGCATTTT
TRBV5-1	NA	TRBJ2-1	NA	CASSLESPQNEQFF	TGCGCCAGCAGCTTGGAGTCCCCCCAAAATGAGCAGTTCTTC
TRBV15	NA	TRBJ2-1	NA	CATSRGSAGGGEQFF	TGTGCCACCAGCAGAGGTTCGGCAGGGGGGGGTGAGCAGTTCTTC
TRBV5-8	TRBD2	TRBJ2-2	NA	CASSLQGLAAYTGELFF	TGTGCCAGCAGCTTACAGGGACTAGCGGCCTACACCGGGGAGCTGTTTTTT
TRBV12-3/TRBV12-4	NA	TRBJ2-3	NA	CASSFYDPMGGGAVTDTQYF	TGTGCCAGCAGTTTCTACGACCCTATGGGCGGGGGCGCCGTCACAGATACGCAGTATTTT
TRBV20-1	NA	TRBJ1-4	NA	CSVPRDTPFGGKLFF	TGCAGTGTACCCCGGGACACCCCGTTCGGCGGAAAACTGTTTTTT
TRBV3-1	NA	TRBJ1-1	NA	CASSQGRQRGAFF	TGTGCCAGCAGCCAGGGACGGCAGCGGGGAGCTTTCTTT
TRBV28	NA	TRBJ1-5	NA	CASLEGRGNQPQHF	TGTGCCAGCTTGGAGGGCCGCGGCAATCAGCCCCAGCATTTT
TRBV6-2/TRBV6-3	NA	TRBJ1-5	NA	CASSYGWNQPQHF	TGTGCCAGCAGTTACGGTTGGAATCAGCCCCAGCATTTT
TRBV5-4	TRBD1	TRBJ2-3	NA	CASSRRQGADTQYF	TGTGCCAGCAGCCGGAGACAGGGCGCAGATACGCAGTATTTT
TRBV29-1	TRBD1	TRBJ2-5	NA	CSVAEGAVQETQYF	TGCAGCGTGGCCGAGGGGGCCGTACAAGAGACCCAGTACTTC
TRBV3-1	NA	TRBJ2-3	NA	CASSSSRVPTDTQYF	TGTGCCAGCAGCTCAAGCAGGGTTCCCACAGATACGCAGTATTTT
TRBV6-1	TRBD1	TRBJ1-4	NA	CASSEGTGVEKLFF	TGTGCCAGCAGTGAGGGGACAGGGGTTGAAAAACTGTTTTTT